Presented here are 18 T cell receptor beta chains from one specimen sequenced in a study of CD8 T cells in ankylosing spondylitis. Via MiXCR, TCRdb re-called the 5' RACE reads, giving one row per CDR3 protein. The data show 250,000 or so distinct CDR3 sequences, with more than 20% seen just once and around 0.58% held by the top ten. Sample: blood, either unsorted or a sorted T cell fraction (not recorded which). The receptors were sampled from a male donor with ankylosing spondylitis or in good health (not recorded which).

The rearrangement links TRBV10-3 to TRBJ2-7; the D is unclear. The germline CDR1 and CDR2 sequences are ENHRY and SYGVKD. The CDR3 length is 14 residues. V lost 6 bases and J 5 bases, leaving 17 bases between the germline ends. Here the CDR3 DNA reads TGTGCCATCAGCGATTACCCCACTGCCCACGAGCAGTACTTC. It specifies CAISDYPTAHEQYF.

Turning to this clonotype: This clone may be a read error of a much larger clone one base away. The J gene is TRBJ2-1, the V gene TRBV3-1, with 10 nucleotides matching TRBD2. Trimming at V came to 7 bases and at J to 5 bases, leaving 5 bases not matched to a gene. Germline V CDR1 and CDR2: LGHDT, YNNKEL (reference sequence). This CDR3 has 14 residues. This chain's CDR3 is CASNQRGGHNEQFF. The CDR3 DNA is TGTGCCAGCAACCAGCGGGGGGGACACAATGAGCAGTTCTTC.

In DNA, the CDR3 is TGTGCCACCAGTCAGAGCGGGGGCAATGAGCAGTTCTTC. It yields the protein CATSQSGGNEQFF. The chain joins TRBV24-1 to TRBJ2-1, with TRBD2 identical over 8 bases. The V gene end was trimmed by 6 bases and the J gene end by 6 bases; junction bases not matched to a gene: 3. CDR1 is KGHDR and CDR2 is SFDVKD in the germline V gene. The CDR3 extends over 13 amino acids.

Ten or more counts support this clonotype. CDR3 DNA: TGCAGCGTTGCGATGGCCACAGATACGCAGTATTTT. It codes for CSVAMATDTQYF. The chain uses TRBV29-1 and TRBJ2-3; no firm D call. The V gene lost 4 bases and the J gene lost 2 bases, with 7 bases spanning the gap. The CDR3 loop spans 12 amino acids. CDR1 SQVTM and CDR2 ANQGSEA come from the germline V gene.

The table lists this clonotype with many counts. The DNA of the CDR3 is TGTGCCAGCAGGCTAACCGCCTCCTACAATGAGCAGTTCTTC. Translating it yields CASRLTASYNEQFF. The rearrangement uses TRBV7-3 and TRBJ2-1, with D uncertain. Trimming pared 6 bases from V and 0 bases from J, leaving 9 bases between. The germline V gene has CDR1 SGHTA and CDR2 FQGTGA. This CDR3 region has 14 residues. The full variable domain, with the rest looked up from reference TRBV7-3 and TRBJ2-1, is GAGVSQTPSNKVTEKGKYVELRCDPISGHTALYWYRQSLGQGPEFLIYFQGTGAADDSGLPNDRFFAVRPEGSVSTLKIQRTERGDSAVYLCASRLTASYNEQFFGPGTRLTVL.

The chain uses TRBV10-3 and TRBJ2-5, with D possibly called TRBD1 or TRBD2 (6 bases each). CDR3 length: 15 residues. The ends were cut back, 7 bases at V and 1 base at J, with 16 bases in the middle. CDR1 and CDR2 from the germline V gene are ENHRY and SYGVKD. The CDR3 nucleotides read TGTGCCATCATGACCCCGGGGGCCGGCCAAGAGACCCAGTACTTC. Translation: CAIMTPGAGQETQYF.

The chain is built from TRBV20-1 and TRBJ2-5, with 7 nucleotides matching TRBD1. The CDR3 length is 14 residues. From germline, CDR1 is DFQATT and CDR2 SNEGSKA (reference sequence). V was clipped by 2 bases and J by 5 bases; unmatched bases: 8. The CDR3 here is CSARSWTGVETQYF. The CDR3 DNA sequence: TGCAGTGCTAGATCGTGGACAGGTGTGGAGACCCAGTACTTC.

This clonotype was found many times. This chain connects TRBV12-3 or TRBV12-4 to TRBJ2-5, with 11 bases fitting TRBD1. The CDR3 totals 14 residues. J was trimmed by 2 bases and V by 5 bases; bases with no gene match: 1. The CDR3 bases are TGTGCCAGCAGTCGGGACAGGGGGCAAGAGACCCAGTACTTC. Protein sequence: CASSRDRGQETQYF.

This chain links TRBV11-2 with TRBJ2-5; D is possibly TRBD1 or TRBD2 (5 bases each). Trimming left V 3 bases short and J 7 bases short, with 15 bases between. Per germline, CDR1 SGHAT and CDR2 FQNNGV. The CDR3 contains 14 residues. The CDR3 here is CASSFGGTKMTQYF. For the CDR3, the DNA is TGTGCCAGCAGCTTTGGGGGAACCAAGATGACCCAGTACTTC.

The chain has TRBV14 and TRBJ2-2; maybe TRBD1 (5 bases). Germline V gives CDR1 SGHDN, CDR2 FVKESK. The CDR3 covers 14 residues. The germline V and J ends were trimmed by 3 bases and 4 bases, with 9 bases remaining between them. CDR3 coding DNA: TGTGCCAGCAGCCATAGAACAGGCACCGGGGAGCTGTTTTTT. Translating gives CASSHRTGTGELFF.

V and J are TRBV15 and TRBJ2-6; unclear D gene. The CDR3 length is 14 residues. V was pared by 0 bases and J by 2 bases, with 2 bases between. Germline V gene lookup returns CDR1 LNHNV and CDR2 YYDKDF (reference sequence). CDR3 sequence reads: CATSRDTGANVLTF. CDR3 bases: TGTGCCACCAGCAGAGATACTGGGGCCAACGTCCTGACTTTC.

This chain connects TRBV12-5 to TRBJ2-7; maybe TRBD1 (5 bases). V was clipped by 6 bases and J by 3 bases, with 12 bases between them. The CDR3 has 13 amino acids. The germline V gene encodes CDR1 LGHNT and CDR2 FRNRAP. DNA of the CDR3: TGTGCTAGTGGCCTGGACACGAACTACGAGCAGTACTTC. The encoded protein is CASGLDTNYEQYF.

This clonotype showed up many times. This chain links TRBV6-5 with TRBJ2-7; 9 nucleotides agree with TRBD1. V lost 4 bases, J lost 2 bases, and 6 bases stayed unmatched. CDR1 is MNHEY, CDR2 SVGAGI, per germline. The CDR3 length is 15 residues. This CDR3 reads CASSSDRGTTYEQYF. CDR3 coding DNA: TGTGCCAGCAGTTCCGACAGGGGGACGACCTACGAGCAGTACTTC.

V and J are TRBV19 and TRBJ2-7; 9 positions agree with TRBD1. Germline V lookup: CDR1 LNHDA, CDR2 SQIVND (reference sequence). V dropped 4 bases and J dropped 7; count of bases not matched to a gene: 17. The length of the CDR3 is 17 residues. CDR3 DNA sequence: TGTGCCAGTAGTACCGGACAGGGGTTCGACACCTTACTGGAGCAGTACTTC. Translated: CASSTGQGFDTLLEQYF. Variable domain in full (rest from reference TRBV19 and TRBJ2-7): DGGITQSPKYLFRKEGQNVTLSCEQNLNHDAMYWYRQDPGQGLRLIYYSQIVNDFQKGDIAEGYSVSREKKESFPLTVTSAQKNPTAFYLCASSTGQGFDTLLEQYFGPGTRLTVT.

The V and J genes are TRBV10-3 and TRBJ2-3, with D perhaps being TRBD1 or TRBD2 (6 bases each). The V end was cut by 0 bases, the J end by 0 bases, with 13 bases between. Germline CDR1 and CDR2: ENHRY and SYGVKD. The CDR3 contains 17 residues. CDR3 in DNA: TGTGCCATCAGTGAGTCAGGAGGAGGGGGTAGCACAGATACGCAGTATTTT. Amino acids: CAISESGGGGSTDTQYF.

Of note for this clonotype: Possible read error: a much larger clone is one base away. The chain recombines TRBV4-1 with TRBJ2-3; TRBD1 matches 7 bases. V lost 2 bases and J lost 4; bases outside the gene matches: 6. Looked up from germline, CDR1 is MGHRA and CDR2 is YSYEKL. This CDR3 has 15 residues. The CDR3 nucleotides are TGCGCCAGCAGCCAACAGGGGGAAAGCTCAGATACGCAGTATTTT. Translated, it gives CASSQQGESSDTQYF.

This clonotype has a count of ten or more. The chain is built from TRBV12-3 or TRBV12-4 and TRBJ2-2, with no clear D. CDR3 size: 13 residues. The ends were cut back, 6 bases at V and 3 bases at J, with 8 bases in the middle. CDR3 coding DNA: TGTGCCAGCAGGACGTTTGACACCGGGGAGCTGTTTTTT. The encoded protein is CASRTFDTGELFF.

This chain connects TRBV6-5 to TRBJ2-5, with D perhaps matching TRBD1 (6 bases). The CDR3 contains 14 residues. V was clipped by 3 bases and J by 5 bases, with 13 bases between them. Germline V CDR1 and CDR2: MNHEY, SVGAGI. The CDR3 DNA is TGTGCCAGCAGTTATCGTAATGGGGGCGAGACCCAGTACTTC. Amino acid sequence: CASSYRNGGETQYF.